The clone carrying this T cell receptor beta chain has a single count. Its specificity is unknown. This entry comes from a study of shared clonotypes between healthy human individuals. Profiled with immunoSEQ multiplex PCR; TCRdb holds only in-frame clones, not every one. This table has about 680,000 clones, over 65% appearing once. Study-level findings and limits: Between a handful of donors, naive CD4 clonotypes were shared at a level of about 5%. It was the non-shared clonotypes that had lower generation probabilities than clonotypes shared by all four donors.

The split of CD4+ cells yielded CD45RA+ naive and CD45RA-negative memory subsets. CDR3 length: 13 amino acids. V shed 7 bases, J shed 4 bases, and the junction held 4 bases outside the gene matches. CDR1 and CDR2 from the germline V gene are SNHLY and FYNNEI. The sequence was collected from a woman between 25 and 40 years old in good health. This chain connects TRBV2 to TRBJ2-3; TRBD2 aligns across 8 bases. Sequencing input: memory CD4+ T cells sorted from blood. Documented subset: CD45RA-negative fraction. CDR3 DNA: TGTGCCAGCACTGGGACTAGGGCAGATACGCAGTATTTT. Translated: CASTGTRADTQYF. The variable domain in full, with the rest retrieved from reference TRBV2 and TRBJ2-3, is EPEVTQTPSHQVTQMGQEVILRCVPISNHLYFYWYRQILGQKVEFLVSFYNNEISEKSEIFDDQFSVERPDGSNFTLKIRSTKLEDSAMYFCASTGTRADTQYFGPGTRLTVL.